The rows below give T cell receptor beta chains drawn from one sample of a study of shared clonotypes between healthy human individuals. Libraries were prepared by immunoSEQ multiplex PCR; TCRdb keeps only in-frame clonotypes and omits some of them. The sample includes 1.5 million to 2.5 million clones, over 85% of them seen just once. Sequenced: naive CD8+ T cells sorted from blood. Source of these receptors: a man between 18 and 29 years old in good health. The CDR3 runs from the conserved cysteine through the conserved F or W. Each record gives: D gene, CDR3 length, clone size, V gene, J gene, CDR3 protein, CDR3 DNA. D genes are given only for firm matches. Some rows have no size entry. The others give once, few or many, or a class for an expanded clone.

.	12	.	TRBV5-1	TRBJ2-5	CASSPRGETQYF	TGCGCCAGCAGCCCTCGGGGGGAGACCCAGTACTTC
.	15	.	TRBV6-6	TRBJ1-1	CASSYLGAGRAEAFF	TGTGCCAGCAGTTACCTAGGGGCGGGGAGGGCTGAAGCTTTCTTT
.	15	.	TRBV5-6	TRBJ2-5	CASSLTSLVTETQYF	TGTGCCAGCAGCTTGACTAGCCTAGTAACGGAGACCCAGTACTTC
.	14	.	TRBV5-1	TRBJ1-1	CASSLAPSNTEAFF	TGCGCCAGCAGCTTGGCACCCAGTAACACTGAAGCTTTCTTT
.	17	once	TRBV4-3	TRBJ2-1	CASSQVGHYSSYNEQFF	TGCGCCAGCAGCCAAGTAGGGCACTATAGCTCCTACAATGAGCAGTTCTTC
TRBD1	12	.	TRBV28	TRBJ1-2	CASSFDRDGYTF	TGTGCCAGCAGCTTCGACAGGGACGGCTACACCTTC
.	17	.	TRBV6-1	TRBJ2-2	CASSEAVGVGRPGELFF	TGTGCCAGCAGTGAAGCAGTTGGAGTGGGGAGACCCGGGGAGCTGTTTTTT
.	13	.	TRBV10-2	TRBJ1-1	CASSDPWETEAFF	TGCGCCAGCAGTGACCCTTGGGAAACTGAAGCTTTCTTT
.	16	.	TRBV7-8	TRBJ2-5	CASSLESHPGGETQYF	TGTGCCAGCAGCTTAGAATCGCACCCGGGCGGGGAGACCCAGTACTTC
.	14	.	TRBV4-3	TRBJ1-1	CASSQGALNTEAFF	TGCGCCAGCAGCCAGGGAGCCTTGAACACTGAAGCTTTCTTT
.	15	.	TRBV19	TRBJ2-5	CASSIGAGVQETQYF	TGTGCCAGTAGTATAGGGGCAGGCGTCCAAGAGACCCAGTACTTC
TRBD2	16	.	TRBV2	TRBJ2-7	CASRTSGRVPSYEQYF	TGTGCCAGCAGAACTAGCGGGAGGGTCCCCTCCTACGAGCAGTACTTC
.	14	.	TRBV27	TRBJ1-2	CASSWTGGGGGYTF	TGTGCCAGCAGTTGGACTGGAGGGGGAGGCGGCTACACCTTC
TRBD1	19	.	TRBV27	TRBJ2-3	CASSLQKLLGTGGTDTQYF	TGTGCCAGCAGTTTACAAAAGCTCCTCGGGACAGGAGGCACAGATACGCAGTATTTT
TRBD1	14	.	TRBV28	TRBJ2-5	CASTSVRGRETQYF	TGTGCCAGCACCTCAGTCAGGGGGCGGGAGACCCAGTACTTC
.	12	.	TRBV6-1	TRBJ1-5	CASSEGQQPQHF	TGTGCCAGCAGTGAGGGGCAACAGCCCCAGCATTTT
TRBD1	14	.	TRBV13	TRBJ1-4	CASSLGRGVEKLFF	TGTGCCAGCAGCTTAGGCAGGGGGGTCGAAAAACTGTTTTTT
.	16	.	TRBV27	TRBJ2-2	CASSLLRRAGTGELFF	TGTGCCAGCAGTTTACTACGCAGGGCTGGCACCGGGGAGCTGTTTTTT
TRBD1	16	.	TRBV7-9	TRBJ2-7	CASSPSWGQTTYEQYF	TGTGCCAGCAGCCCTTCTTGGGGACAGACAACCTACGAGCAGTACTTC
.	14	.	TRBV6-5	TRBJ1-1	CASGPGTVNTEAFF	TGTGCCAGCGGCCCTGGGACGGTGAACACTGAAGCTTTCTTT
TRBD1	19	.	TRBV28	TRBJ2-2	CASSLFSQQGVMDTGELFF	TGTGCCAGCAGTTTATTTAGCCAGCAGGGGGTGATGGACACCGGGGAGCTGTTTTTT
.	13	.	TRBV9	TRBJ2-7	CASSPEGWDEQYF	TGTGCCAGCAGCCCCGAGGGATGGGACGAGCAGTACTTC
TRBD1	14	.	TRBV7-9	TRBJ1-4	CASSRTGVEEKLFF	TGTGCCAGCAGCCGAACAGGGGTAGAGGAAAAACTGTTTTTT
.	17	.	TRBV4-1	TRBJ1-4	CASSQDPGQWGGEKLFF	TGCGCCAGCAGCCAAGATCCCGGACAGTGGGGCGGTGAAAAACTGTTTTTT
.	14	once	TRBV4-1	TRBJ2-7	CASRVRDNSYEQYF	TGCGCCAGCAGAGTCCGGGACAACTCCTACGAGCAGTACTTC
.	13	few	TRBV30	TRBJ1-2	CSTSGLGIDGYTF	TGTTCAACGTCGGGCCTGGGGATCGATGGCTACACCTTC
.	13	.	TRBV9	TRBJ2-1	CASSVGLGGEQFF	TGTGCCAGCAGCGTAGGGTTAGGAGGTGAGCAGTTCTTC